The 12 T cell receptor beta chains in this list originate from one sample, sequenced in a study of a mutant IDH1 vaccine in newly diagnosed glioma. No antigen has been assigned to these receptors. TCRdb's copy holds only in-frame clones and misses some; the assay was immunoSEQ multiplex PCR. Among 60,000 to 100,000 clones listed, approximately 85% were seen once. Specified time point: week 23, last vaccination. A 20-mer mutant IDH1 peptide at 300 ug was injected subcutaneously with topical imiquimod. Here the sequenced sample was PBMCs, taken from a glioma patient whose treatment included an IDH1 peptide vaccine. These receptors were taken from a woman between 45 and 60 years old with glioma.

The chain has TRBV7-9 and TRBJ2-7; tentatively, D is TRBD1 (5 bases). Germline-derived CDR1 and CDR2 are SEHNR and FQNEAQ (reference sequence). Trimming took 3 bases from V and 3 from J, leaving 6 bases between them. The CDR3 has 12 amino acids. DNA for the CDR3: TGTGCCAGCAGCTTCGACAGCTACGAGCAGTACTTC. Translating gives CASSFDSYEQYF. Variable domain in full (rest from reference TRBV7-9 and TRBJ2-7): DTGVSQNPRHKITKRGQNVTFRCDPISEHNRLYWYRQTLGQGPEFLTYFQNEAQLEKSRLLSDRFSAERPKGSFSTLEIQRTEQGDSAMYLCASSFDSYEQYFGPGTRLTVT.

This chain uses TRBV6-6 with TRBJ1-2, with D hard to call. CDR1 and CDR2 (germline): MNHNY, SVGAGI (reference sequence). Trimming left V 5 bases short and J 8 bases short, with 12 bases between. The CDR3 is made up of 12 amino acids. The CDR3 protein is CASSAWLGGYTF. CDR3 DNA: TGTGCCAGCAGTGCCTGGTTGGGCGGCTACACCTTC.

CDR3: CASSFIPGFVGQPQHF. As DNA, the CDR3 is TGTGCCAGCAGCTTTATACCGGGTTTCGTCGGTCAGCCCCAGCATTTT. The chain links TRBV2 to TRBJ1-5; no clear D. The CDR3 consists of 16 residues. Trimming removed 6 bases at V and 6 bases at J, with 21 bases between. Germline values: CDR1 SNHLY, CDR2 FYNNEI.

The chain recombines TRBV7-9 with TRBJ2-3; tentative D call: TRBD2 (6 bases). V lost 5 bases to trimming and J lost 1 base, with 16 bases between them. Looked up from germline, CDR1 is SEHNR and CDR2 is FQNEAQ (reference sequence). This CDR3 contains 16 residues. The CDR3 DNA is TGTGCCAGCAGCCCCAGAGGTAGCGGAGGCACAGATACGCAGTATTTT. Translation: CASSPRGSGGTDTQYF.

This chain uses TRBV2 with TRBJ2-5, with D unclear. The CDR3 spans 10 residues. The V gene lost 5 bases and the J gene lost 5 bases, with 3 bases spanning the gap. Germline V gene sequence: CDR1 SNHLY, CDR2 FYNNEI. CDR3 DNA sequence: TGTGCCAGCAGTCGGGAGACCCAGTACTTC. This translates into CASSRETQYF.

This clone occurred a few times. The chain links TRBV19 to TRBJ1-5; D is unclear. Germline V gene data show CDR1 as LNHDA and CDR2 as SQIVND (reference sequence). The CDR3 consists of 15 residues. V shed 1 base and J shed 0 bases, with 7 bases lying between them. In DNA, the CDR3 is TGTGCCAGTAGTATAGGCAGTAATAGCAATCAGCCCCAGCATTTT. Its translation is CASSIGSNSNQPQHF.

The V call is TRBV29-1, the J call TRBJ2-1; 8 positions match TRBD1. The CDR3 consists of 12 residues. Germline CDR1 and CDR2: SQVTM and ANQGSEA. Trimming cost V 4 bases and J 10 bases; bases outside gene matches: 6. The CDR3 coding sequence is TGCAGCGTTGGTCAGGGGGCCCAGGAGCAGTTCTTC. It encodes CSVGQGAQEQFF.

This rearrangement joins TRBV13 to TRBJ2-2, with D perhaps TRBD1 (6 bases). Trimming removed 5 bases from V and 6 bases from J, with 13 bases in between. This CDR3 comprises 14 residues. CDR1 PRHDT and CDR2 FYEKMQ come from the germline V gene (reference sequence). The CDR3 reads CASSPTRGSGELFF. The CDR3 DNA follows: TGTGCCAGCAGCCCCACCAGGGGATCCGGGGAGCTGTTTTTT.

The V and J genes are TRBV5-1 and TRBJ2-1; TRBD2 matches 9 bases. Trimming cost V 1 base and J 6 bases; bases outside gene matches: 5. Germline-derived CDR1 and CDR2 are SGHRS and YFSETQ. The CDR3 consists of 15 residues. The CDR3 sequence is CASSLLLAGSNEQFF. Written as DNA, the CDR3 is TGCGCCAGCAGCTTGTTGCTAGCGGGATCCAATGAGCAGTTCTTC.

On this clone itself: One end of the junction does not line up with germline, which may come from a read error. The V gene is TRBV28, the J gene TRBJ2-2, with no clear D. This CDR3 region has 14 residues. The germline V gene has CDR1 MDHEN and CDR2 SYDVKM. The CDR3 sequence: CASTLTGGHGELFF. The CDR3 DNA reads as TGTGCCAGCACTTTAACGGGTGGTCACGGGGAGCTGTTTTTT.

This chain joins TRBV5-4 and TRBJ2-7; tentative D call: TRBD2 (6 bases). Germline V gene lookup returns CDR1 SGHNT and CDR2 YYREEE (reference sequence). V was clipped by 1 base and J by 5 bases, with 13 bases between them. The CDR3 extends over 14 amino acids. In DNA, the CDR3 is TGTGCCAGCAGCTTGACGGGAGTCGTCGACGAGCAGTACTTC. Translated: CASSLTGVVDEQYF.

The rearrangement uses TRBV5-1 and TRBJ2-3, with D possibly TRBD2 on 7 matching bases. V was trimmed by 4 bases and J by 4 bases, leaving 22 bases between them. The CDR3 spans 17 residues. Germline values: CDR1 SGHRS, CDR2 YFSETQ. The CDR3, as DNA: TGCGCCAGCAGCCAATTGTTTTGGGGGGGCGCATCAGATACGCAGTATTTT. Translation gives CASSQLFWGGASDTQYF.